This T cell receptor beta chain emerged from a study of Graves' ophthalmopathy and Graves' hyperthyroidism. RNA served as the template for amplifying TCR beta CDR3 regions. HTBI-primed first-round RT-PCR preceded second-round multiplex PCR. MiXCR was run by TCRdb on the multiplex PCR reads, yielding one entry per CDR3 protein. This sample yields some 240,000 distinct CDR3 sequences, of which around 45% are seen a single time; roughly 50% belongs to the top ten. Moderate-to-severe activity, with CAS ≥3, NOSPECS ≥4 and duration under 3 months, characterized the donors with ophthalmopathy. The diagnosis combined clinical symptoms, thyroxine, TRAb, thyroid ultrasound and orbital computed tomography scans. Study results and caveats: Ophthalmopathy and stable hyperthyroidism were discriminated by a 13-signature model, with roughly 86% sensitivity and nearly 84% specificity.

Concerning this clonotype: Its antigen remains unknown.

The sample was peripheral blood. This clonotype was sampled from an adult man with Graves' ophthalmopathy.

The CDR3 DNA is TGTGCCAGCAGCTTAGATCCGGCAGATATCTCTGGAAACACCATATATTTT. This codes for CASSLDPADISGNTIYF. The genes are TRBV7-9 and TRBJ1-3; D remains ambiguous. CDR1 is SEHNR and CDR2 is FQNEAQ in the germline V gene (reference sequence). V was pared by 1 base and J by 0 bases, with 13 bases between. The CDR3 is 17 residues long.